This TCR beta chain was found in a study of T cell repertoires in cytomegalovirus infection. On the study more broadly: Peptides in the study included HLA-C-restricted and HLA-B-restricted CMV epitopes. An indication of both CMV infection and matching HLA type came from public TCR beta signatures. Findings and caveats of the study: Totalled public TCR beta family frequency picked out people who carried CMV plus the relevant HLA. In two of eight donors, the top clonotype was HLA-C-restricted CMV-specific.

The germline V gene encodes CDR1 SGHVS and CDR2 FNYEAQ. The ends were cut back, 5 bases at V and 7 bases at J, with 11 bases in the middle. This CDR3 comprises 13 residues. About this clonotype: Its antigen is still unknown.

TCRdb used MiXCR to reprocess the reads, holding one entry per CDR3 protein. The sample shows some 800,000 distinct CDR3 sequences, roughly 29% of them seen only once. Material: cultured CD8+ T cells from PBMCs, obtained from culture after CMV antigen stimulation. This clonotype was sampled from a human donor in good health (CMV status not recorded). Some clones in this sample may be carry-over from other donors' samples. The chain uses TRBV7-6 and TRBJ1-4; D is unclear. CDR3 nucleotide sequence: TGTGCCAGCAGCCGAACCCGGAGTGAAAAACTGTTTTTT. It codes for CASSRTRSEKLFF.